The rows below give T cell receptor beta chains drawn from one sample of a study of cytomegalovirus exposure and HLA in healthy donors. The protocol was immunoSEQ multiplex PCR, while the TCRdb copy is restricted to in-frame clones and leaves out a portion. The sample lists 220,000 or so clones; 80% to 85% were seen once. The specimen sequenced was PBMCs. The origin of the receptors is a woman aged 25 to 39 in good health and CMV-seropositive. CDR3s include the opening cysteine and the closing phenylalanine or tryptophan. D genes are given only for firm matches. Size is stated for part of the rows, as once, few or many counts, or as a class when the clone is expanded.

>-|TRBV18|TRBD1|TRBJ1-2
CASSPISGQGALGYTF
TGTGCCAGCTCACCTATATCGGGACAGGGGGCCTTAGGCTACACCTTC
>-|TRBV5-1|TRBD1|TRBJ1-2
CASSLGQGHYGYTF
TGCGCCAGCAGCCTCGGACAGGGGCACTATGGCTACACCTTC
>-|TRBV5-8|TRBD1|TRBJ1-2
CASSFWTGEFEGYTF
TGTGCCAGCAGCTTCTGGACAGGGGAGTTCGAAGGCTACACCTTC
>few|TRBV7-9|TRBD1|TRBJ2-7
CASSLGTGVYEQYF
TGTGCCAGCAGCTTGGGGACAGGGGTCTACGAGCAGTACTTC
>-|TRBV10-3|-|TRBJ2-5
CAISESIGGEETQYF
TGTGCCATCAGTGAGTCTATAGGGGGTGAGGAGACCCAGTACTTC
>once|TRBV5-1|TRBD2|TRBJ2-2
CASSAGLAGVGRELFF
TGCGCCAGCAGCGCGGGACTAGCGGGAGTTGGCCGGGAGCTGTTTTTT
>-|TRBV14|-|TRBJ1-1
CASSPDPGILTEAFF
TGTGCCAGCAGCCCTGATCCAGGGATTCTCACTGAAGCTTTCTTT
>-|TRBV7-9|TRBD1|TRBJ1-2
CASTRSDRVEYGYTF
TGTGCCAGCACCAGGTCGGACAGGGTGGAATATGGCTACACCTTC
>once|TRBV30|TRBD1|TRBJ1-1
CAWSVADRDTEAFF
TGTGCCTGGAGTGTCGCGGACAGGGATACTGAAGCTTTCTTT
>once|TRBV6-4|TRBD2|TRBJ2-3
CASSGTSEPTDTQYF
TGTGCCAGCAGTGGGACTAGCGAACCCACAGATACGCAGTATTTT
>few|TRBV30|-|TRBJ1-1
CAHQGLRNTEAFF
TGTGCCCATCAGGGGCTGCGGAACACTGAAGCTTTCTTT
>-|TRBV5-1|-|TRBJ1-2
CASSPGHYGYTF
TGCGCCAGTAGCCCGGGCCACTATGGCTACACCTTC
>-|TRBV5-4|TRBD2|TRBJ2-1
CASSFSRGAYNEQFF
TGTGCCAGCAGCTTTTCGCGGGGGGCCTACAATGAGCAGTTCTTC
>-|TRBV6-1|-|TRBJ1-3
CASTPGDLSGNTIYF
TGTGCCAGCACCCCAGGTGATCTCTCTGGAAACACCATATATTTT
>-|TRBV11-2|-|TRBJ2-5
CASSLSPSEETQYF
TGTGCCAGCAGCTTATCTCCCTCGGAGGAGACCCAGTACTTC
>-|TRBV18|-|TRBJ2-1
CASSPLSRGSSYNEQFF
TGTGCCAGCTCACCACTATCTCGCGGGTCCTCCTACAATGAGCAGTTCTTC
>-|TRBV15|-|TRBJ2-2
CATSPRTDTGELFF
TGTGCCACCAGCCCCCGCACCGACACCGGGGAGCTGTTTTTT
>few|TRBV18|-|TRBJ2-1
CASSPTNRVQDNEQFF
TGTGCCAGCTCACCGACCAACAGGGTTCAGGACAATGAGCAGTTCTTC
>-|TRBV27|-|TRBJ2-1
CASSLSLELNEQFF
TGTGCCAGCAGTTTATCCCTAGAGCTCAATGAGCAGTTCTTC
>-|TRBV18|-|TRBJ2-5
CASSPPFGETQYF
TGTGCCAGCTCACCACCGTTTGGTGAGACCCAGTACTTC
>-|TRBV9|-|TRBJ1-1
CASSPTRGTEAFF
TGTGCCAGCAGCCCGACCCGGGGCACTGAAGCTTTCTTT
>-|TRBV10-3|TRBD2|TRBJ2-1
CAINAGDRREQFF
TGTGCCATCAACGCGGGAGATAGACGTGAGCAGTTCTTC
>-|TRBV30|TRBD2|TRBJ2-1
CAWGSGRAYNEQFF
TGTGCCTGGGGGAGCGGGAGGGCGTACAATGAGCAGTTCTTC
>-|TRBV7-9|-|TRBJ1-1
CASSVILASGVNTEAFF
TGTGCCAGCAGCGTTATATTAGCTTCAGGGGTGAACACTGAAGCTTTCTTT
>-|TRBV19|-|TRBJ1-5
CASRTGPHQPQHF
TGTGCCAGTCGAACAGGGCCTCATCAGCCCCAGCATTTT
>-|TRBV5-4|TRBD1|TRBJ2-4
CASSLVTGGNIQYF
TGTGCCAGCAGCTTGGTGACAGGGGGGAACATTCAGTACTTC
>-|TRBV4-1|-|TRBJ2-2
CASSQLGQEGTGELFF
TGCGCCAGCAGCCAGCTCGGACAGGAGGGCACCGGGGAGCTGTTTTTT
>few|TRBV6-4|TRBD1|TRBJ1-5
CASSSGQGNQPQHF
TGTGCCAGCAGTTCGGGACAGGGAAATCAGCCCCAGCATTTT
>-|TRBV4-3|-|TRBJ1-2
CASSQASSSHYGYTF
TGCGCCAGCAGCCAAGCTTCCAGCAGTCACTATGGCTACACCTTC
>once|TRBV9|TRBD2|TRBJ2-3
CASSVGREVHTDTQYF
TGTGCCAGCAGCGTGGGACGGGAGGTTCACACAGATACGCAGTATTTT
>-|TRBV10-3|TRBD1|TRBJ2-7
CAISESNRQGTYEQYF
TGTGCCATCAGTGAGAGTAACCGACAGGGCACCTACGAGCAGTACTTC
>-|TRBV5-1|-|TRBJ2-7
CASSLVGPAYEQYF
TGCGCCAGCAGCTTGGTGGGCCCGGCCTACGAGCAGTACTTC
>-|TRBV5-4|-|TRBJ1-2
CASSLQGNYGYTF
TGTGCCAGCAGCTTACAGGGTAACTATGGCTACACCTTC
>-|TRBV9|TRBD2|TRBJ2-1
CASSGVVAGGSSYNEQFF
TGTGCCAGCAGCGGCGTGGTAGCGGGAGGGTCGAGCTACAATGAGCAGTTCTTC
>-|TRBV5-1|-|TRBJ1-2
CASRSGGLYGYTF
TGCGCCAGCAGGTCCGGGGGCCTCTATGGCTACACCTTC
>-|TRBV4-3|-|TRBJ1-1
CASSQGATGNTEAFF
TGCGCCAGCAGCCAGGGGGCGACAGGGAACACTGAAGCTTTCTTT
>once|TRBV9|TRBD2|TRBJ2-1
CASSVGTSLSEQFF
TGTGCCAGCAGCGTCGGGACTAGTTTAAGTGAGCAGTTCTTC
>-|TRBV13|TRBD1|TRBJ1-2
CASSSPKDRAYYGYTF
TGTGCCAGCAGCTCACCGAAGGACAGGGCCTACTATGGCTACACCTTC
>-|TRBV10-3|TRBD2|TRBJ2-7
CAISALAGARAYEQYF
TGTGCCATCAGTGCGCTAGCGGGAGCTAGGGCCTACGAGCAGTACTTC
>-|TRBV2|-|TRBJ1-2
CASSKTVANYGYTF
TGTGCCAGCAGCAAAACTGTTGCTAACTATGGCTACACCTTC
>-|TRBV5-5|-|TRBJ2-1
CASSSRSDGNEQFF
TGTGCCAGCAGCTCCCGGTCCGACGGCAATGAGCAGTTCTTC
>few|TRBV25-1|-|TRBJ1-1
CASSLVGNTEAFF
TGTGCCAGCAGCCTGGTAGGGAACACTGAAGCTTTCTTT
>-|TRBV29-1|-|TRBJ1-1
CSVASGKAEAFF
TGCAGCGTTGCGTCGGGGAAGGCGGAAGCTTTCTTT
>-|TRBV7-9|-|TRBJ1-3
CASSLVGQGNTIYF
TGTGCCAGCAGCCTCGTAGGACAGGGAAACACCATATATTTT
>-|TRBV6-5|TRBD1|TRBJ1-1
CASSPLGTGNTEAFF
TGTGCCAGCAGTCCTCTAGGGACAGGAAACACTGAAGCTTTCTTT
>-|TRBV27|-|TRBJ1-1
CASSLFFRVTEAFF
TGTGCCAGCAGTTTATTTTTCAGGGTCACTGAAGCTTTCTTT
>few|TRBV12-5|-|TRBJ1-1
CASGLSGEAFF
TGTGCTAGTGGTTTGTCAGGAGAAGCTTTCTTT
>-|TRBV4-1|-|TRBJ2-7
CASSQTDSGAYEQYF
TGCGCCAGCAGCCAAACGGACAGCGGCGCCTACGAGCAGTACTTC
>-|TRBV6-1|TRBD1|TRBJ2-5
CATSGYRGYQETQYF
TGTGCCACCTCAGGATACAGGGGCTACCAAGAGACCCAGTACTTC
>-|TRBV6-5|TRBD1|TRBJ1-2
CASSFRGTLYGYTF
TGTGCCAGCAGTTTCAGGGGGACCCTCTATGGCTACACCTTC
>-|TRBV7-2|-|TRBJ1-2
CASSTDLNYGYTF
TGTGCCAGCAGCACAGACCTTAACTATGGCTACACCTTC